What follows are 23 T cell receptor beta chains derived from one specimen sequenced in a study of cytomegalovirus exposure and HLA in healthy donors. PCR amplification relied on 60 Vbeta primers (plus 13 Jbeta primers). Repertoires were generated with immunoSEQ multiplex PCR, while TCRdb's copy carries only in-frame clones and drops some. The data contain some 150,000 clones, approximately 80% of them seen just once; the ten biggest clones take up 1.5% to 1.7%. The sequenced material came from PBMCs. Every receptor here comes from a woman aged 18-35 years in good health and CMV-seronegative.

This chain uses TRBV6-5 with TRBJ1-1; TRBD1 matches at 7 bases. V lost 1 base, J lost 0 bases, and 5 bases stayed unmatched. Germline-derived CDR1 and CDR2 are MNHEY and SVGAGI. The CDR3 runs to 16 residues. The CDR3 sequence: CASSYLRQGVNTEAFF. DNA for the CDR3: TGTGCCAGCAGTTACTTAAGACAGGGTGTGAACACTGAAGCTTTCTTT.

This clone was counted between two and nine times. The chain carries TRBV27 and TRBJ2-2; 8 nucleotides agree with TRBD2. Germline V gene lookup returns CDR1 MNHEY and CDR2 SMNVEV (reference sequence). The CDR3 runs to 15 residues. The ends lost 0 bases at V and 6 bases at J; junction bases unmatched: 3. The CDR3 loop is CASSLSSGGSGELFF. The CDR3 DNA reads TGTGCCAGCAGTTTATCCAGCGGGGGCTCCGGGGAGCTGTTTTTT.

This sequence joins TRBV5-1 and TRBJ2-2; possible D gene TRBD2, 5 bases. Germline CDR1 reads SGHRS; CDR2 reads YFSETQ. This CDR3 is 17 amino acids long. Trimming removed 8 bases at V and 5 bases at J, with 25 bases between. CDR3 coding DNA: TGCGCCAGTCGAGCGACGTTTTGGGGTTCGGGAACCGGGGAGCTGTTTTTT. Its translation: CASRATFWGSGTGELFF.

The CDR3 nucleotides are TGCGCCAGCAGCCAAGTCCCCCCACAGGCGCCTTACCTGGCCAGCACTGAAGCTTTCTTT. As protein: CASSQVPPQAPYLASTEAFF. The rearrangement joins TRBV4-1 to TRBJ1-1, with D perhaps TRBD1 (5 bases). Germline lookup yields CDR1 MGHRA and CDR2 YSYEKL. V dropped 1 base and J dropped 4 bases, with 28 bases sitting between them. This CDR3 spans 20 amino acids.

In this sample, this clone turned up once. The genes are TRBV28 and TRBJ1-5; 11 bases are shared with TRBD1. The germline gives CDR1 MDHEN, CDR2 SYDVKM. The CDR3 sequence is 16 residues long. Trimming removed 0 bases from V and 5 bases from J; junction bases left unmatched: 3. The CDR3 coding sequence is TGTGCCAGCAGTTTATGGGACAGGGGGCAGGATCAGCCCCAGCATTTT. Translation: CASSLWDRGQDQPQHF.

This chain links TRBV23-1 with TRBJ1-3, with 8 bases that match TRBD1. TRBV23-1 qualifies as an ORF whose function is uncertain. This CDR3 comprises 21 residues. J was trimmed by 0 bases and V by 4 bases; bases with no gene match: 20. The CDR3 spells CASSPISRGQEKISSGNTIYF. CDR3 coding DNA: TGCGCCAGCAGTCCGATCTCGCGGGGACAGGAGAAAATTAGCTCTGGAAACACCATATATTTT.

The CDR3: CATARQGMDTQYF. CDR3 sequence (DNA): TGCGCCACCGCCAGACAGGGTATGGATACGCAGTATTTT. The rearrangement uses TRBV5-1 and TRBJ2-3, with 7 bases aligning to TRBD1. The J segment lost 6 bases and the V segment lost 9 bases, leaving 10 bases of the junction unmatched. CDR3 length: 13 residues. Germline-derived CDR1 and CDR2 are SGHRS and YFSETQ.

The CDR3: CASSLSSGTFSYEQYF. CDR3 nucleotides: TGTGCCAGCAGTTTATCATCAGGGACATTCTCCTACGAGCAGTACTTC. The J gene is TRBJ2-5, the V gene TRBV27, with D possibly matching TRBD1 (6 bases). The J call may be mistaken, given a closer DNA end match to TRBJ2-7. This CDR3 has 16 residues. CDR1 MNHEY and CDR2 SMNVEV come from the germline V gene (reference sequence).

The chain joins TRBV5-1 to TRBJ1-3, with 7 bases aligning to TRBD1. V shed 5 bases, J shed 2 bases, and the junction held 10 bases outside the gene matches. Germline V CDR1 and CDR2: SGHRS, YFSETQ. The CDR3 is 16 amino acids. In DNA form, the CDR3 reads TGCGCCAGCAGACCAACGGGACAGACTACTGGAAACACCATATATTTT. It specifies CASRPTGQTTGNTIYF.

V usage is TRBV10-1 and J usage is TRBJ1-1; the D is unclear. Looked up from germline, CDR1 is WNHNN and CDR2 is SYGVQD (reference sequence). V shed 6 bases and J shed 1 base, with 9 bases lying between them. CDR3 length: 13 residues. CDR3 nucleotide sequence: TGCGCCAGCAGAGCGGATCCGAACACTGAAGCTTTCTTT. Its protein product is CASRADPNTEAFF.

This clone is a singleton in its sample. This chain links TRBV28 with TRBJ1-5; 8 nucleotides line up with TRBD1. V gave up 5 bases and J gave up 1 base; unmatched junction bases: 13. This CDR3 region has 18 residues. Looked up from germline, CDR1 is MDHEN and CDR2 is SYDVKM. CDR3 loop: CASSTGQGILASNQPQHF. CDR3 DNA sequence: TGTGCCAGCAGTACTGGACAGGGTATCTTGGCGAGCAATCAGCCCCAGCATTTT.

A remark on this clone: A read error may produce the germline difference seen at one junction end. DNA for the CDR3: TGTGCCACCAGCAAAGGTAGCGGGATGCTAGCCAAAAACAGTCAGTACTTC. Translating it yields CATSKGSGMLAKNSQYF. The rearrangement links TRBV15 to TRBJ2-4; 8 positions agree with TRBD2. Germline values: CDR1 LNHNV, CDR2 YYDKDF (reference sequence). The CDR3 contains 17 residues.

CDR3 sequence (DNA): TGTGCCAGCAGCTTACACAGGGTCTCTGGAAACACCATATATTTT. It yields the protein CASSLHRVSGNTIYF. The chain has TRBV7-8 and TRBJ1-3, with D possibly matching TRBD1 (6 bases). There are 15 residues in the CDR3. V lost 2 bases, J lost 0 bases, and 8 bases lay in between. The germline V gene encodes CDR1 SGHVS and CDR2 FQNEAQ. Together with reference TRBV7-8 and TRBJ1-3, the CDR3 gives the full variable domain: GAGVSQSPRYKVAKRGQDVALRCDPISGHVSLFWYQQALGQGPEFLTYFQNEAQLDKSGLPSDRFFAERPEGSVSTLKIQRTQQEDSAVYLCASSLHRVSGNTIYFGEGSWLTVV.

The chain recombines TRBV7-9 with TRBJ2-1; 10 bases fit TRBD2. Looked up from germline, CDR1 is SEHNR and CDR2 is FQNEAQ (reference sequence). This CDR3 has 15 amino acids. V dropped 5 bases and J dropped 3; count of bases not matched to a gene: 4. The DNA of the CDR3 is TGTGCCAGCAGCCCTAGCGGGGGTATCTACAATGAGCAGTTCTTC. The encoded protein is CASSPSGGIYNEQFF.

V and J are TRBV5-6 and TRBJ1-6; 7 positions agree with TRBD1. The V gene end was trimmed by 2 bases and the J gene end by 4 bases; junction bases not matched to a gene: 3. The germline V gene has CDR1 SGHDT and CDR2 YYEEEE. This CDR3 contains 15 residues. CDR3 in DNA: TGTGCCAGCAGCTTCGGGACAGCTTATAATTCACCCCTCCACTTT. This gives the protein CASSFGTAYNSPLHF.

The rearrangement uses TRBV6-1 and TRBJ1-1; possible D gene TRBD1, 6 bases. Per germline, CDR1 MNHNS and CDR2 SASEGT. Trimming took off 7 bases at V and 5 bases at J, with 14 bases between the two ends. CDR3 length: 13 residues. CDR3 loop: CASIGGRWTEAFF. The CDR3 DNA reads as TGTGCCAGCATTGGGGGCAGGTGGACTGAAGCTTTCTTT.

The rearrangement joins TRBV6-6 to TRBJ1-4; 8 bases fit TRBD1. The CDR3 is made up of 14 amino acids. The germline V gene has CDR1 MNHNY and CDR2 SVGAGI (reference sequence). The V and J ends lost 6 bases and 8 bases, in that order; junction bases with no gene match: 8. The CDR3 here is CASSSTGGAEKLFF. The CDR3 DNA follows: TGTGCCAGCAGCTCAACAGGGGGAGCCGAAAAACTGTTTTTT.

The rearrangement links TRBV6-1 to TRBJ2-3; 7 positions agree with TRBD1. The junction had 7 bases not matched to a gene; V was cut back by 2 bases and J by 5 bases. The CDR3 covers 15 residues. Germline-derived CDR1 and CDR2 are MNHNS and SASEGT. CDR3 sequence reads: CASSEPKTGLDTQYF. CDR3 DNA sequence: TGTGCCAGCAGTGAACCCAAGACAGGGCTAGATACGCAGTATTTT.

The rearrangement links TRBV9 to TRBJ2-2, with 7 bases that match TRBD1. The V gene's germline CDR1 is SGDLS and CDR2 YYNGEE. The CDR3 is made up of 15 amino acids. Trimming at V came to 4 bases and at J to 1 base, leaving 4 bases not matched to a gene. The CDR3 DNA follows: TGTGCCAGCAGCCTCCGACAGGGGAACACCGGGGAGCTGTTTTTT. Its translation: CASSLRQGNTGELFF.

The rearrangement uses TRBV13 and TRBJ2-1, with 7 bases aligning to TRBD2. The CDR3 extends over 14 amino acids. Per the germline V gene, CDR1 is PRHDT and CDR2 is FYEKMQ (reference sequence). The V segment lost 9 bases and the J segment 6 bases; nucleotides outside the gene matches: 11. DNA of the CDR3: TGTGCCAGTAATCGGGGCGGGGGACTCAATGAGCAGTTCTTC. Encoded protein: CASNRGGGLNEQFF. The full variable domain, with the rest looked up from reference TRBV13 and TRBJ2-1, is AAGVIQSPRHLIKEKRETATLKCYPIPRHDTVYWYQQGPGQDPQFLISFYEKMQSDKGSIPDRFSAQQFSDYHSELNMSSLELGDSALYFCASNRGGGLNEQFFGPGTRLTVL.

The chain uses TRBV28 and TRBJ1-1; the D is unclear. CDR1 is MDHEN, CDR2 SYDVKM, per germline. The V end lost 6 bases, the J end lost 6 bases, and 14 bases lay between the germline ends. The CDR3 is 13 amino acids. The DNA for the CDR3 is TGTGCCAGCAGGATGGAATTACTAGCTGAAGCTTTCTTT. Protein sequence: CASRMELLAEAFF.

This CDR3 is CASRPTGSNQPQHF. In DNA, the CDR3 is TGTGCCAGCAGGCCTACAGGGAGCAATCAGCCCCAGCATTTT. The V call is TRBV7-2, the J call TRBJ1-5; D might be TRBD1 (6 bases). Trimming took 6 bases from V and 1 from J, leaving 10 bases between them. The CDR3 is 14 amino acids. The germline V gene encodes CDR1 SGHTA and CDR2 FQGNSA.

This rearrangement joins TRBV10-1 to TRBJ2-1, with 8 bases identical to TRBD2. The CDR3 is made up of 17 amino acids. V shed 3 bases, J shed 0 bases, and the junction held 7 bases outside the gene matches. CDR1 and CDR2 from the germline V gene are WNHNN and SYGVQD (reference sequence). This CDR3 reads CASSDLSAGGSYNEQFF. The CDR3 DNA reads TGCGCCAGCAGTGACCTGAGTGCGGGGGGCTCCTACAATGAGCAGTTCTTC.